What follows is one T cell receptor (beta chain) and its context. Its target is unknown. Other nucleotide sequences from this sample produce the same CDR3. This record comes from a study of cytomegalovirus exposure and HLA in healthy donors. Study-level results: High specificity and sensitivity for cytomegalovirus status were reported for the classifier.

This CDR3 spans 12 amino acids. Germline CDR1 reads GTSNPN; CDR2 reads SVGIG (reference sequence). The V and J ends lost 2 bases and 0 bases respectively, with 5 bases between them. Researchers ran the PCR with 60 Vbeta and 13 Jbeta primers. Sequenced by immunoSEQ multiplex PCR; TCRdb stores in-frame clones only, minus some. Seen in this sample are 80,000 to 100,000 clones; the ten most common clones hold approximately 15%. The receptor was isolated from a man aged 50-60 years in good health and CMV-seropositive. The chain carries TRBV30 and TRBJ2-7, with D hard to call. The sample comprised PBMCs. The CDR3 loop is CAWSLSSYEQYF. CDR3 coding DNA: TGTGCCTGGAGTCTTTCCTCCTACGAGCAGTACTTC. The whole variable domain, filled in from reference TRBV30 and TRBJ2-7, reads SQTIHQWPATLVQPVGSPLSLECTVEGTSNPNLYWYRQAAGRGLQLLFYSVGIGQISSEVPQNLSASRPQDRQFILSSKKLLLSDSGFYLCAWSLSSYEQYFGPGTRLTVT.